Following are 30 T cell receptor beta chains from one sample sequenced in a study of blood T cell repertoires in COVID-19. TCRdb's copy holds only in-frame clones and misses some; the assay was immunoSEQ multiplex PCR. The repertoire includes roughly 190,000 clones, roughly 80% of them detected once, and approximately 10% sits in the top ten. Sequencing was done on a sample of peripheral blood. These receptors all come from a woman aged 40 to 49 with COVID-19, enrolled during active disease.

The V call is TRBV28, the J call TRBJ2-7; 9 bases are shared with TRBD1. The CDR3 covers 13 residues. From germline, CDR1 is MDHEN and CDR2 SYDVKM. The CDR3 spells CATTGTGSYEQYF. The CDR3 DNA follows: TGTGCTACAACCGGGACAGGGAGCTACGAGCAGTACTTC.

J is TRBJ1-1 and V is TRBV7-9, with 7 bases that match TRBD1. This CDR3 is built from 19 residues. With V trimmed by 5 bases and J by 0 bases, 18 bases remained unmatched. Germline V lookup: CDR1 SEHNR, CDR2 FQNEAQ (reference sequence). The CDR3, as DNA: TGTGCCAGCAGCCCAGACCTGGGACAGACCTATACTATGAACACTGAAGCTTTCTTT. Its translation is CASSPDLGQTYTMNTEAFF.

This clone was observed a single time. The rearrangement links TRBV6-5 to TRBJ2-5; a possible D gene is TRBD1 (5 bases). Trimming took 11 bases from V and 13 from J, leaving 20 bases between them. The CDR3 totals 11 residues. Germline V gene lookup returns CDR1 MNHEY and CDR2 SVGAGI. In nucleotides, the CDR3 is TGTGCCGTAAAAAGGACCGTTAGGGGGTACTTC. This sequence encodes CAVKRTVRGYF.

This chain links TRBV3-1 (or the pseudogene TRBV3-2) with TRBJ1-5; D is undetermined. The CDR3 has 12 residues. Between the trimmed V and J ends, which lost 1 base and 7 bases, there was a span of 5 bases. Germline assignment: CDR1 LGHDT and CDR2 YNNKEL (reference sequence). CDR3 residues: CASSQGGQPQHF. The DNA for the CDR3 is TGTGCCAGCAGCCAAGGCGGGCAGCCCCAGCATTTT.

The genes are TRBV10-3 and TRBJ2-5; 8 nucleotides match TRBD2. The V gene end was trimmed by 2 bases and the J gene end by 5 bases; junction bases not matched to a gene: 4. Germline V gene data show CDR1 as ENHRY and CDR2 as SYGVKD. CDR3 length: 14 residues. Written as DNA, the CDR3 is TGTGCCATCAGTGAGCGGGGGGGCAGGGAGACCCAGTACTTC. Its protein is CAISERGGRETQYF.

CDR3 amino acids: CASSLIAGGLTYEQYV. The DNA of the CDR3 is TGTGCCAGCAGCTTGATAGCGGGGGGCCTTACCTACGAGCAGTACGTC. This chain links TRBV5-6 with TRBJ2-7; 10 nucleotides align to TRBD2. The V and J ends lost 1 base and 2 bases, in that order; junction bases with no gene match: 6. Germline V lookup: CDR1 SGHDT, CDR2 YYEEEE. There are 16 residues in the CDR3.

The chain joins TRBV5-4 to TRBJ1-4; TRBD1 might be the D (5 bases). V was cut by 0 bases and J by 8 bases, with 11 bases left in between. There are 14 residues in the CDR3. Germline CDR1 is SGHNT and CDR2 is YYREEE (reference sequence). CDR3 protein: CASSLAGVREKLFF. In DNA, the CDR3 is TGTGCCAGCAGCTTGGCGGGGGTCCGGGAAAAACTGTTTTTT.

As DNA, the CDR3 is TGTGCCACCGATAATCTCAAAGAGCGGGGGGTTCTATCACGGGAGCTGTTTTTT. Its protein product is CATDNLKERGVLSRELFF. The chain combines TRBV28 with TRBJ2-2; 9 positions match TRBD2. From germline, CDR1 is MDHEN and CDR2 SYDVKM. V lost 10 bases and J lost 9; bases outside the gene matches: 24. The CDR3 is 18 residues long.

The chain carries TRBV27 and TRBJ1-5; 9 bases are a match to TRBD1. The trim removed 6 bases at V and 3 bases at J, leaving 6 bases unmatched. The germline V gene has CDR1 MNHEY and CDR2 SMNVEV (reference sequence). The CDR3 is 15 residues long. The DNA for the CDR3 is TGTGCCAGCAGACCGGGACAGGGTACCAATCAGCCCCAGCATTTT. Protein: CASRPGQGTNQPQHF.

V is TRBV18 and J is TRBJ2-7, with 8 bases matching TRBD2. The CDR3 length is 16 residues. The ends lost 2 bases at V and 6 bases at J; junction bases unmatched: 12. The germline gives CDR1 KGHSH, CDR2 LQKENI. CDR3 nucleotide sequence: TGTGCCAGCTCACCAAGCAGCGGGAGAGTCCCGGGCGAGCAGTACTTC. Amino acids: CASSPSSGRVPGEQYF.

The CDR3 DNA follows: TGTGCCAGCAGCCCCCGACTAGCGGGTTTGACAGATACGCAGTATTTT. This sequence encodes CASSPRLAGLTDTQYF. The chain couples TRBV5-4 to TRBJ2-3; TRBD2 matches at 10 bases. The CDR3 consists of 16 residues. Looked up from germline, CDR1 is SGHNT and CDR2 is YYREEE (reference sequence). V lost 4 bases to trimming and J lost 3 bases; unmatched junction nucleotides: 8.

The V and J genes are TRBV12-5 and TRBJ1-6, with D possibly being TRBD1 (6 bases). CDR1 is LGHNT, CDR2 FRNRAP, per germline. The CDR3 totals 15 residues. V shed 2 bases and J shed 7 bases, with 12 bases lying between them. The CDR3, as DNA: TGTGCTAGTGGTTTGTCAGGGACAAGAAATTCACCCCTCCACTTT. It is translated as CASGLSGTRNSPLHF. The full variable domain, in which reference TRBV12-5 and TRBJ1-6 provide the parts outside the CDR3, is DARVTQTPRHKVTEMGQEVTMRCQPILGHNTVFWYRQTMMQGLELLAYFRNRAPLDDSGMPKDRFSAEMPDATLATLKIQPSEPRDSAVYFCASGLSGTRNSPLHFGNGTRLTVT.

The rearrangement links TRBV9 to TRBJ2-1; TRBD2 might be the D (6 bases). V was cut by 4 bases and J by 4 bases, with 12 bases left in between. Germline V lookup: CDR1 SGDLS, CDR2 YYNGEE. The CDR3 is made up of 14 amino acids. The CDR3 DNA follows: TGTGCCAGCAGCCCGGGACTTCAGTACAATGAGCAGTTCTTC. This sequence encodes CASSPGLQYNEQFF. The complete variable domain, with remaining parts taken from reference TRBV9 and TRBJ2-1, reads DSGVTQTPKHLITATGQRVTLRCSPRSGDLSVYWYQQSLDQGLQFLIQYYNGEERAKGNILERFSAQQFPDLHSELNLSSLELGDSALYFCASSPGLQYNEQFFGPGTRLTVL.

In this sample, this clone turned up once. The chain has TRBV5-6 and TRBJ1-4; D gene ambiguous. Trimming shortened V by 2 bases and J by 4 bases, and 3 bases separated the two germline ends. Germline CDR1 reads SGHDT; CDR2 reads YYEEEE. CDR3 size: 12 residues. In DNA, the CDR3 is TGTGCCAGCAGCTTCCTTAATGAAAAACTGTTTTTT. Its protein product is CASSFLNEKLFF.

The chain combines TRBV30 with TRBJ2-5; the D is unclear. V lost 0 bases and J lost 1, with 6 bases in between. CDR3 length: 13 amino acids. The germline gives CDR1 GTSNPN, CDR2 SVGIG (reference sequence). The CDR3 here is CAWSVRSQETQYF. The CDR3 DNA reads TGTGCCTGGAGTGTACGGTCCCAAGAGACCCAGTACTTC.

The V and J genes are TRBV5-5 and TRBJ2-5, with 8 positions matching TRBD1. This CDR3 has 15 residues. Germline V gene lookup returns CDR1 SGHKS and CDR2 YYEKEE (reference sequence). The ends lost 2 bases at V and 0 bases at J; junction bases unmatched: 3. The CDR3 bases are TGTGCCAGCAGCTTTTCGACAGGGGACCAAGAGACCCAGTACTTC. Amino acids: CASSFSTGDQETQYF.

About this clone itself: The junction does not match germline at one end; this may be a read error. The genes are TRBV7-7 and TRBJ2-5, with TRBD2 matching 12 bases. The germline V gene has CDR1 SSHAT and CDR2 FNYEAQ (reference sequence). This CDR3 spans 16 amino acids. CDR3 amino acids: CASSFELAGGRETQYF. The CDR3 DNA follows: TGTGCTAGCAGCTTCGAACTAGCGGGAGGACGAGAGACCCAGTACTTC.

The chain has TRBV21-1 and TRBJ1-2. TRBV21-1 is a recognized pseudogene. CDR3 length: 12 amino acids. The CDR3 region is CAGGQDSCGYTF. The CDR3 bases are TGTGCAGGCGGGCAGGATTCATGTGGCTACACCTTC.

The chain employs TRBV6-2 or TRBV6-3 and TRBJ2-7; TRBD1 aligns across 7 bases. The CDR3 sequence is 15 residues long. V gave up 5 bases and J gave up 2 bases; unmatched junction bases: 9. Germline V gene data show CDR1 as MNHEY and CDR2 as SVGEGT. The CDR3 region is CASSLRQGPTYEQYV. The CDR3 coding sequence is TGTGCCAGCAGTCTACGACAGGGCCCAACCTACGAGCAGTACGTC.

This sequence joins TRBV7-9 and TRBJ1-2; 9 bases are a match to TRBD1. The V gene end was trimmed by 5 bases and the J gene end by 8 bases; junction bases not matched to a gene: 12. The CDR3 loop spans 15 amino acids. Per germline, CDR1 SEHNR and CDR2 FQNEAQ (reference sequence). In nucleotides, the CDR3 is TGTGCCAGCAGCGCTATGACAGGGGGAAGGGGCGGCTACACCTTC. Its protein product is CASSAMTGGRGGYTF.

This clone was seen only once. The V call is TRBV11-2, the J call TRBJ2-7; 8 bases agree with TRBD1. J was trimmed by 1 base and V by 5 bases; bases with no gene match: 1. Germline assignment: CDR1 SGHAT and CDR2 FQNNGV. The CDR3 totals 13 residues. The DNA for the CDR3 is TGTGCCAGCAGCCGGGACAGGTCCTACGAGCAGTACTTC. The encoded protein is CASSRDRSYEQYF.

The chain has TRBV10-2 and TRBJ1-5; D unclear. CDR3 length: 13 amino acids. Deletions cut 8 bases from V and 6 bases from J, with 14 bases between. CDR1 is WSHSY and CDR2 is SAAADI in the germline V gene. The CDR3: CASVSDRVQPQHF. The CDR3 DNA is TGCGCCAGCGTTTCAGACCGGGTTCAGCCCCAGCATTTT.

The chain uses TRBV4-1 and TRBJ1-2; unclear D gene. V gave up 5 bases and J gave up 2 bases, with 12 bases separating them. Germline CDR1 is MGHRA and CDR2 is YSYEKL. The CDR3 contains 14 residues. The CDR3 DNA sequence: TGCGCCAGCAGCTCAGCTACGGGAAACTATGGCTACACCTTC. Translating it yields CASSSATGNYGYTF.

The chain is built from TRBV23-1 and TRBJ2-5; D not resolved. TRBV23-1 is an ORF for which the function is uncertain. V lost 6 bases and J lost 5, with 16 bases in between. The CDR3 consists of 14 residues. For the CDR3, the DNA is TGCGCCAGCAGACAAGTTCCCCGGCGGGAGACCCAGTACTTC. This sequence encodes CASRQVPRRETQYF.

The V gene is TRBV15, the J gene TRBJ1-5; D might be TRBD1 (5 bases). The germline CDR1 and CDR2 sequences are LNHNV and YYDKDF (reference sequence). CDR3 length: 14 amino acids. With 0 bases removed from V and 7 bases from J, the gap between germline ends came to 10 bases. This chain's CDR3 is CATSRDGGDQPQHF. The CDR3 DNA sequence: TGTGCCACCAGCAGAGATGGAGGGGACCAGCCCCAGCATTTT.

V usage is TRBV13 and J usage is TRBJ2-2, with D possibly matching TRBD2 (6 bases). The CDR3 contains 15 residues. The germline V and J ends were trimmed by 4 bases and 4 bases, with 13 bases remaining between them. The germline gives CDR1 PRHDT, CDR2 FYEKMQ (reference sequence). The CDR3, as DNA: TGTGCCAGCAGCTCTCTAGGAGGGCCCACCGGGGAGCTGTTTTTT. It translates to CASSSLGGPTGELFF. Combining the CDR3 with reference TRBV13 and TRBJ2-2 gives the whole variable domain AAGVIQSPRHLIKEKRETATLKCYPIPRHDTVYWYQQGPGQDPQFLISFYEKMQSDKGSIPDRFSAQQFSDYHSELNMSSLELGDSALYFCASSSLGGPTGELFFGEGSRLTVL.

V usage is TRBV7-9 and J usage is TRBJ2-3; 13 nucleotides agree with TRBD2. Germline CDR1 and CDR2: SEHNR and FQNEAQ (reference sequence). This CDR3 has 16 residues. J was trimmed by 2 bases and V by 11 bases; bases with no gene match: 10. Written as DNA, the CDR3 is TGTGCCTACGCGCCACTAGCGGGGGGGCACACAGATACGCAGTATTTT. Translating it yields CAYAPLAGGHTDTQYF. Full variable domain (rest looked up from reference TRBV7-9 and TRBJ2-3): DTGVSQNPRHKITKRGQNVTFRCDPISEHNRLYWYRQTLGQGPEFLTYFQNEAQLEKSRLLSDRFSAERPKGSFSTLEIQRTEQGDSAMYLCAYAPLAGGHTDTQYFGPGTRLTVL.

In nucleotides, the CDR3 is TGTGCCAGCAGCTTAGATCGCGGGGGAGAGACCCAGTACTTC. As protein: CASSLDRGGETQYF. V and J are TRBV11-2 and TRBJ2-5, with 7 nucleotides matching TRBD2. Trimming cost V 0 bases and J 4 bases; bases outside gene matches: 2. The germline CDR1 and CDR2 sequences are SGHAT and FQNNGV. CDR3 size: 14 residues.

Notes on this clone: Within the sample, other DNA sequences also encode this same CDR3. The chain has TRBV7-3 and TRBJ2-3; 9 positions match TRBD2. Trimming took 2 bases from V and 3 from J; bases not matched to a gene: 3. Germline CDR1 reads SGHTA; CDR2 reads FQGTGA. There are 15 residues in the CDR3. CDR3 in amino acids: CASSLAGGQTDTQYF. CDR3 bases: TGTGCCAGCAGCTTAGCGGGGGGGCAGACAGATACGCAGTATTTT. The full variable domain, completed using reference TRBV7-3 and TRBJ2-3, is GAGVSQTPSNKVTEKGKYVELRCDPISGHTALYWYRQSLGQGPEFLIYFQGTGAADDSGLPNDRFFAVRPEGSVSTLKIQRTERGDSAVYLCASSLAGGQTDTQYFGPGTRLTVL.

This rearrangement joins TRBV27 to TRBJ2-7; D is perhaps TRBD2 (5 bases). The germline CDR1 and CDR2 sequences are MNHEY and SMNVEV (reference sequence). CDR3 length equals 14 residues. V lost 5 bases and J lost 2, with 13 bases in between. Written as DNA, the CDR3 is TGTGCCAGCAGTGTTCTAGCTACCACCTACGAGCAGTACTTC. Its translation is CASSVLATTYEQYF.